This T cell receptor (beta chain) was identified during a study of beta chain features in type 1 diabetes. Study in general: Healthy donors, compared against patients, showed similar age, gender and cell yields. Study-level points and caveats: More deletions and fewer insertions at VDJ junctions were found in patients with type 1 diabetes.

Investigators reverse transcribed all isolated RNA, so they sequenced expressed TCRB transcripts. Clones were sequenced by immunoSEQ multiplex PCR, and TCRdb holds only the in-frame ones, with some missing. The sample has some 330,000 clones; 8% to 13% are singletons. V was pared by 4 bases and J by 5 bases, with 17 bases between. CDR3 length: 15 residues. Germline assignment: CDR1 LNHDA and CDR2 SQIVND (reference sequence). In the case of this clone: The antigen remains unidentified.

The material sequenced was naive CD4+ T cells from blood. The chain couples TRBV19 to TRBJ2-5, with a tentative D call TRBD1 (5 bases). The sequence was obtained from a woman aged 25 to 45 in good health. The CDR3, as DNA: TGTGCCAGTAGTAGCATTCAGGGTTCTCGGGAGACCCAGTACTTC. As protein: CASSSIQGSRETQYF.